This T cell receptor beta chain emerged from a study of Graves' ophthalmopathy and Graves' hyperthyroidism. Clinical symptoms and serum thyroxine were used for diagnosis; TRAb, thyroid ultrasound and orbital computed tomography were also relied on. Notes on the study in general: Both an approximately 68% sensitivity and an approximately 79% specificity characterized the model's predictions of ophthalmopathy progression. Most thyroid-expanded clonotypes exceeding 0.001 frequency were also found in blood.

This clonotype was observed many times. Its matching antigen is unknown. The germline gives CDR1 SQVTM, CDR2 ANQGSEA. The CDR3 sequence is 9 residues long. Trimming removed 8 bases at V and 6 bases at J, with 7 bases between. Amplification from RNA transcripts yielded the TCR beta CDR3 regions. First-round RT-PCR employed HTBI primers, with a second-round multiplex PCR after it. Via MiXCR, TCRdb re-called the multiplex PCR reads, giving one row per CDR3 protein. The profile shows some 390,000 distinct CDR3 sequences, about 16% of them singletons. The receptor comes from a woman aged 18-29 years with Graves' ophthalmopathy. Sequenced input: peripheral blood. The rearrangement joins TRBV29-1 to TRBJ1-1, with a weak D call TRBD1 (5 bases). The CDR3: CSSGAEAFF. The DNA of the CDR3 is TGCAGCTCGGGGGCTGAAGCTTTCTTT.